A selection of T cell receptor beta chains follows, all from one sample in a study of cytomegalovirus exposure and HLA in healthy donors. Clones were read by immunoSEQ multiplex PCR, and TCRdb kept only the in-frame ones, dropping some. The repertoire holds about 170,000 clones, with around 80% as singletons. The sequenced material came from PBMCs. The receptors originated from a man younger than 30 in good health and CMV-seronegative. The CDR3 runs from the conserved cysteine through the conserved F or W. A D gene is named only where the DNA matches it firmly. Rows may omit the clone size; those that give it use once, few, many or a size class.

clone size,J gene,D gene,V gene,CDR3 protein,CDR3 DNA
.,TRBJ2-1,.,TRBV5-6,CASSLWPGSGNEQFF,TGTGCCAGCAGCTTGTGGCCAGGGTCTGGGAATGAGCAGTTCTTC
.,TRBJ2-3,TRBD2,TRBV4-3,CASSPERESTDTQYF,TGCGCCAGCAGCCCAGAGCGGGAGAGCACAGATACGCAGTATTTT
few,TRBJ1-3,TRBD1,TRBV5-1,CASSFSPTGPETGNTIYF,TGCGCCAGCAGCTTTTCCCCGACAGGGCCCGAAACTGGAAACACCATATATTTT
.,TRBJ1-5,.,TRBV28,CASSRSGVINQPQHF,TGTGCCAGCAGTAGGAGCGGGGTGATCAATCAGCCCCAGCATTTT
.,TRBJ1-5,.,TRBV27,CASSLSPGINQPQHF,TGTGCCAGCAGTTTATCCCCCGGTATCAATCAGCCCCAGCATTTT
.,TRBJ2-2,.,TRBV11-3,CASSLEGRGGGELFF,TGTGCCAGCAGCTTGGAAGGGAGAGGTGGCGGGGAGCTGTTTTTT
.,TRBJ2-1,TRBD2,TRBV27,CASSLAGVDYNEQFF,TGTGCCAGCAGTTTAGCGGGAGTCGATTACAATGAGCAGTTCTTC
.,TRBJ2-1,TRBD2,TRBV27,CASSPLRNLAGGFDNEQFF,TGTGCCAGCAGTCCTCTAAGGAACCTAGCGGGAGGTTTCGACAATGAGCAGTTCTTC
.,TRBJ1-2,TRBD1,TRBV6-6,CASSYPDPGGVDGYTF,TGTGCCAGCAGTTACCCGGACCCAGGGGGCGTAGATGGCTACACCTTC
.,TRBJ1-3,TRBD1,TRBV2,CASRFDEGAGNTIYF,TGTGCCAGCAGGTTCGATGAGGGGGCAGGAAACACCATATATTTT
.,TRBJ1-2,.,TRBV5-1,CASSRRQDAYGYTF,TGCGCCAGCAGCCGAAGACAGGATGCCTATGGCTACACCTTC
.,TRBJ1-2,.,TRBV2,CASSEGQGSFGYTF,TGTGCCAGCAGTGAAGGGCAGGGTTCGTTTGGCTACACCTTC
.,TRBJ2-3,.,TRBV5-6,CASSGGMDTQYF,TGTGCCAGCAGCGGGGGGATGGATACGCAGTATTTT
.,TRBJ2-2,.,TRBV4-3,CASSQDIQGNTGELFF,TGCGCCAGCAGCCAAGATATTCAGGGGAACACCGGGGAGCTGTTTTTT
.,TRBJ2-5,.,TRBV11-1,CASSKYRLETQYF,TGTGCCAGCAGCAAGTATCGGTTAGAGACCCAGTACTTC
.,TRBJ2-6,TRBD1,TRBV7-9,CASSFLGTGRGGANVLTF,TGTGCCAGCAGCTTTCTCGGGACAGGGAGAGGTGGGGCCAACGTCCTGACTTTC
.,TRBJ2-1,.,TRBV9,CASSEGSGVEEQFF,TGTGCCAGCAGCGAGGGTTCGGGGGTAGAGGAGCAGTTCTTC
.,TRBJ2-3,.,TRBV30,CAWRKTASTDTQYF,TGTGCCTGGAGGAAGACAGCTAGCACAGATACGCAGTATTTT
.,TRBJ2-5,.,TRBV9,CASSVGTAAWTQYF,TGTGCCAGCAGCGTAGGGACTGCGGCATGGACCCAGTACTTC
.,TRBJ2-3,TRBD2,TRBV7-3,CASSSTSGGRTDTQYF,TGTGCCAGCAGCTCCACTAGCGGGGGACGCACAGATACGCAGTATTTT
.,TRBJ2-7,TRBD1,TRBV5-4,CASSLGGQVLPYEQYF,TGTGCCAGCAGCTTGGGGGGACAGGTCTTACCCTACGAGCAGTACTTC
.,TRBJ2-7,TRBD1,TRBV5-8,CASSVGAGTGAYEQYF,TGTGCCAGCAGCGTGGGGGCCGGGACAGGGGCCTACGAGCAGTACTTC
.,TRBJ1-2,TRBD1,TRBV7-2,CASSSKAGTGHYGYTF,TGTGCCAGCAGCTCTAAAGCCGGGACAGGGCACTATGGCTACACCTTC
.,TRBJ2-1,TRBD2,TRBV29-1,CSVLRSGGNEQFF,TGCAGCGTCCTCCGATCGGGAGGTAATGAGCAGTTCTTC
.,TRBJ2-7,.,TRBV4-1,CASSQVLRYEQYF,TGCGCCAGCAGCCAAGTACTGCGTTACGAGCAGTACTTC
.,TRBJ1-5,TRBD1,TRBV4-2,CASSLTFDRGMSNQPQHF,TGTGCCAGCAGCCTCACCTTCGACAGGGGTATGAGCAATCAGCCCCAGCATTTT
.,TRBJ2-1,TRBD2,TRBV4-1,CASSLIRSLADYNEQFF,TGCGCCAGCAGCTTAATCCGTTCACTAGCGGATTACAATGAGCAGTTCTTC
.,TRBJ1-5,.,TRBV19,CASSIRHPRNQPQHF,TGTGCCAGTAGTATTCGACACCCAAGAAATCAGCCCCAGCATTTT
.,TRBJ1-6,.,TRBV19,CASSIVEQPNSPLHF,TGTGCCAGTAGTATCGTGGAACAGCCCAATTCACCCCTCCACTTT
once,TRBJ1-5,TRBD1,TRBV10-3,CAAGTGTYQPQHF,TGTGCCGCTGGGACAGGGACTTATCAGCCCCAGCATTTT
.,TRBJ1-1,TRBD1,TRBV15,CATSQRTGAVNGAFF,TGTGCCACCAGCCAACGGACAGGGGCCGTAAACGGAGCTTTCTTT
.,TRBJ2-2,.,TRBV6-5,CASNRGGASTGELFF,TGTGCCAGCAACCGAGGGGGGGCGAGCACCGGGGAGCTGTTTTTT
.,TRBJ1-1,.,TRBV5-1,CASSRSTEMNTEAFF,TGCGCCAGCAGCCGATCGACGGAGATGAACACTGAAGCTTTCTTT
.,TRBJ1-1,.,TRBV21-1,CASSGRVKNTEAFF,TGTGCCAGCAGCGGGAGGGTAAAGAACACTGAAGCTTTCTTT